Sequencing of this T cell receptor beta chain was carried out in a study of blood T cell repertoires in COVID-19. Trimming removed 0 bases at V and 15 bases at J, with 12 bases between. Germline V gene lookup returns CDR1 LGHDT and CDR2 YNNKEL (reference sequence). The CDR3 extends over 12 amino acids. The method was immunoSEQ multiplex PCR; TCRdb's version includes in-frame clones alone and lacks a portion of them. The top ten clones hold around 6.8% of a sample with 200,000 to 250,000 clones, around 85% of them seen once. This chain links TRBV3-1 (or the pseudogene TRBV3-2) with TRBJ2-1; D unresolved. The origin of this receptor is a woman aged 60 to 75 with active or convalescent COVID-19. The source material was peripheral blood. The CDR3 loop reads CASSQDGPMRFF. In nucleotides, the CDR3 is TGTGCCAGCAGCCAAGATGGGCCGATGCGGTTCTTC.